This entry features one TCR beta chain sequence. Its antigen is undetermined. The PCR used 60 Vbeta and 13 Jbeta primers. Profiled with immunoSEQ multiplex PCR; TCRdb holds only in-frame clones, not every one. Seen here are some 140,000 clones, about 80% observed once, and the top ten hold around 2.2%. This entry is derived from a study of cytomegalovirus exposure and HLA in healthy donors. Study results and limitations: Researchers reported from a later analysis that most CMV-associated TCR beta chains appeared HLA-restricted.

Trimming at V came to 2 bases and at J to 6 bases, leaving 4 bases not matched to a gene. CDR1 is SGHDT and CDR2 is YYEEEE in the germline V gene. The CDR3 sequence is 13 residues long. The sequenced sample was PBMCs. The TCR sequence derives from a young man in good health and CMV-seronegative. The chain uses TRBV5-6 and TRBJ2-7, with 8 bases aligning to TRBD1. The CDR3 here is CASSFGQGSEQYF. In DNA form, the CDR3 reads TGTGCCAGCAGCTTTGGACAGGGATCCGAGCAGTACTTC.